What follows are 9 T cell receptor beta chains derived from one specimen sequenced in a study of T cell responses to AZD1222 COVID-19 vaccine. Here immunoSEQ multiplex PCR was the method, and the copy in TCRdb shows in-frame clones only, minus some. This sample yields 130,000 to 150,000 clones, of which approximately 89% are seen a single time; around 5.2% belongs to the top ten. Here the sequenced sample was peripheral blood, taken on day 0 of AZD1222 vaccination. The receptors stem from an adult in good health.

The V call is TRBV3-1 (or the pseudogene TRBV3-2), the J call TRBJ1-1; 8 positions match TRBD1. Trimming removed 4 bases from V and 0 bases from J; junction bases left unmatched: 10. CDR1 and CDR2 from the germline V gene are LGHDT and YNNKEL (reference sequence). This CDR3 is built from 17 residues. The CDR3 sequence: CASSRPRGQDMNTEAFF. The CDR3, as DNA: TGTGCCAGCAGCCGCCCCCGGGGACAGGACATGAACACTGAAGCTTTCTTT.

The J gene is TRBJ2-7, the V gene TRBV6-1; 8 nucleotides line up with TRBD2. Germline V gene lookup returns CDR1 MNHNS and CDR2 SASEGT. Trimming at V came to 3 bases and at J to 3 bases, leaving 7 bases not matched to a gene. This CDR3 is built from 15 residues. CDR3 nucleotides: TGTGCCAGCAGTGACCCCCTAGGGACTAGCTACGAGCAGTACTTC. It codes for CASSDPLGTSYEQYF.

Concerning this clone itself: The identical CDR3 is also encoded by other nucleotide sequences in the sample. Here the CDR3 DNA reads TGCGCCAGCAGCTTAACCAGGAACACTGAAGCTTTCTTT. It specifies CASSLTRNTEAFF. The chain uses TRBV5-1 and TRBJ1-1; unclear D gene. V was clipped by 2 bases and J by 1 base, with 6 bases between them. This CDR3 region has 13 residues. Germline CDR1 is SGHRS and CDR2 is YFSETQ.

This chain links TRBV5-6 with TRBJ2-5; D is possibly TRBD2 (5 bases). Germline V gene data show CDR1 as SGHDT and CDR2 as YYEEEE. Trimming removed 5 bases at V and 5 bases at J, with 13 bases between. This CDR3 is built from 13 residues. The CDR3 nucleotides are TGTGCCAGCAGGTCCGGGGAAAGGGAGACCCAGTACTTC. This sequence encodes CASRSGERETQYF.

The chain employs TRBV19 and TRBJ1-5, with 7 bases that match TRBD1. The CDR3 is 15 residues long. CDR1 is LNHDA and CDR2 is SQIVND in the germline V gene (reference sequence). V lost 6 bases and J lost 4; bases outside the gene matches: 9. In DNA form, the CDR3 reads TGTGCCAGTAGCTCTTTCCGGGACAGAAATCAGCCCCAGCATTTT. Its translation: CASSSFRDRNQPQHF.

This sequence joins TRBV7-8 and TRBJ1-5, with D possibly being TRBD1 (5 bases). This CDR3 region has 13 residues. The V end was cut by 5 bases, the J end by 7 bases, with 12 bases between. CDR1 and CDR2 from the germline V gene are SGHVS and FQNEAQ. In DNA form, the CDR3 reads TGTGCCAGCAGCCGTGGGACGGGACAGCCCCAGCATTTT. Its protein product is CASSRGTGQPQHF.

V is TRBV11-2 and J is TRBJ1-2; 8 bases are a match to TRBD1. From germline, CDR1 is SGHAT and CDR2 FQNNGV. Trimming at V came to 8 bases and at J to 8 bases, leaving 25 bases not matched to a gene. The CDR3 contains 18 residues. The CDR3 loop is CASYRDGQGTRRRRGYTF. CDR3 DNA sequence: TGTGCCAGCTATCGCGACGGACAGGGAACAAGGCGGAGAAGAGGCTACACCTTC.

V usage is TRBV27 and J usage is TRBJ1-1; a weak D match, TRBD1 (5 bases). Trimming cost V 6 bases and J 3 bases, with 11 bases left between them. The CDR3 extends over 13 amino acids. From germline, CDR1 is MNHEY and CDR2 SMNVEV (reference sequence). CDR3 in DNA: TGTGCCAGCAGGTCCTGGGGGTACACTGAAGCTTTCTTT. Amino acid sequence: CASRSWGYTEAFF.

The chain uses TRBV2 and TRBJ2-1, with 15 positions matching TRBD2. Trimming at V came to 4 bases and at J to 9 bases, leaving 4 bases not matched to a gene. This CDR3 has 15 amino acids. Germline V gives CDR1 SNHLY, CDR2 FYNNEI. The CDR3 loop reads CASSGSGLAGGEQFF. The CDR3 DNA is TGTGCCAGCAGTGGATCGGGACTAGCGGGGGGTGAGCAGTTCTTC.